This note documents a single T cell receptor beta chain sequence. Profiling relied on immunoSEQ multiplex PCR, and the TCRdb table lists in-frame clones only, not all of them. This sample has more than 350,000 clones, with 75% to 90% found just once. Residents of about two dozen US areas, aged roughly 18 to 95 years, made up the participants. Either two negative PCRs, clearance, or symptom resolution qualified Cohort 3 donors as recovered. The data are from a study of blood T cell repertoires in COVID-19. Study details: COVID-19 samples collected from the United States, Italy and Spain covered acute and convalescent phases.

V lost 5 bases, J lost 3 bases, and 11 bases lay in between. The CDR3 covers 13 residues. CDR1 and CDR2 (germline): MDHEN, SYDVKM. Sequencing was performed on PBMCs or T cells enriched from blood (not recorded which). This TCR was recovered from a man aged 18 to 29 who had recovered from COVID-19. This chain joins TRBV28 and TRBJ2-7; D perhaps matches TRBD1 (6 bases). The CDR3 nucleotides are TGTGCCAGCAGTGGAGTAGGGGGCTACGAGCAGTACTTC. Its translation is CASSGVGGYEQYF.